These 28 T cell receptor beta chains share one sample of origin, sequenced in a study of cytomegalovirus exposure and HLA in healthy donors. In the PCR, 60 Vbeta and 13 Jbeta primers were used. This table comes from immunoSEQ multiplex PCR, and its TCRdb copy is limited to in-frame clones, with some not included. Counted here are under 100,000 clones, 65% to 80% occurring once; the ten biggest clones make up about 16%. The specimen was PBMCs. These receptors were obtained from a woman aged 45-65 years in good health and CMV-seropositive.

This chain joins TRBV30 and TRBJ2-3; D is possibly TRBD2 (6 bases). Germline V gene sequence: CDR1 GTSNPN, CDR2 SVGIG (reference sequence). This CDR3 is built from 15 residues. V was trimmed by 7 bases and J by 1 base, leaving 18 bases between them. CDR3: CAYVPLPGGTDTQYF. DNA for the CDR3: TGTGCCTACGTCCCCCTTCCGGGGGGCACAGATACGCAGTATTTT.

About this clone: The same CDR3 arises from other DNA sequences in this sample as well. CDR3 residues: CASSNRQGRGNQPQHF. CDR3 in DNA: TGTGCCAGCAGCAACCGACAGGGAAGGGGCAATCAGCCCCAGCATTTT. V usage is TRBV7-8 and J usage is TRBJ1-5; 7 nucleotides align to TRBD1. The CDR3 runs to 16 residues. Germline V gene sequence: CDR1 SGHVS, CDR2 FQNEAQ. With V trimmed by 5 bases and J by 2 bases, 9 bases remained unmatched.

To note about this clone: Sequence at one end of the junction differs from germline and may be a read error. The chain employs TRBV7-2 and TRBJ2-1; D gene ambiguous. CDR3 length: 13 amino acids. Germline V gives CDR1 SGHTA, CDR2 FQGNSA. This chain's CDR3 is CASSFSSSNEQFF. The CDR3, as DNA: TGTGCCAGCAGCTTTTCCTCCTCCAATGAGCAGTTCTTC.

V is TRBV6-5 and J is TRBJ2-2; 7 nucleotides agree with TRBD2. The CDR3 totals 16 residues. Unmatched junction bases numbered 12, after V lost 4 bases and J lost 7 bases. Germline V lookup: CDR1 MNHEY, CDR2 SVGAGI. In DNA form, the CDR3 reads TGTGCCAGCAGTTCCCGCGATACTAGCGTGGGCGGGGAGCTGTTTTTT. Its protein is CASSSRDTSVGGELFF.

This clone has just one count. The V and J genes are TRBV7-2 and TRBJ2-7; D call uncertain. V was clipped by 3 bases and J by 0 bases, with 9 bases between them. The CDR3 runs to 14 residues. Per the germline V gene, CDR1 is SGHTA and CDR2 is FQGNSA. The CDR3 sequence: CASSFGGFSYEQYF. The DNA for the CDR3 is TGTGCCAGCAGCTTCGGCGGCTTCTCCTACGAGCAGTACTTC.

This sequence joins TRBV10-3 and TRBJ2-7; TRBD2 is a possible D gene (6 bases). Trimming removed 7 bases at V and 7 bases at J, with 20 bases between. CDR3 size: 14 residues. CDR1 ENHRY and CDR2 SYGVKD come from the germline V gene. In DNA form, the CDR3 reads TGTGCCATCAAGACCGCGGAGGGCTCTTATGAGCAGTACTTC. Amino acid sequence: CAIKTAEGSYEQYF.

V and J are TRBV6-5 and TRBJ1-5; 7 bases align to TRBD1. The germline V gene encodes CDR1 MNHEY and CDR2 SVGAGI. V lost 0 bases, J lost 5 bases, and 4 bases stayed unmatched. This CDR3 spans 15 amino acids. CDR3 in DNA: TGTGCCAGCAGTTACTCGCGACAGGGCTATCAGCCCCAGCATTTT. Its translation: CASSYSRQGYQPQHF.

Only one count was recorded for this clone. This chain joins TRBV6-5 and TRBJ2-5, with a weak D call TRBD1 (6 bases). CDR1 MNHEY and CDR2 SVGAGI come from the germline V gene. The CDR3 is 11 amino acids. V was clipped by 6 bases and J by 5 bases, with 7 bases between them. The CDR3 DNA reads TGTGCCAGCAGAACAGGGGAGACCCAGTACTTC. It encodes CASRTGETQYF.

The chain links TRBV4-1 to TRBJ2-2; D unclear. Germline V gives CDR1 MGHRA, CDR2 YSYEKL. Trimming took 0 bases from V and 0 from J, leaving 11 bases between them. This CDR3 region has 17 residues. The CDR3 DNA reads as TGCGCCAGCAGCCAAGACCCCTTAAGCTCGAACACCGGGGAGCTGTTTTTT. Residues: CASSQDPLSSNTGELFF.

The chain has TRBV10-3 and TRBJ2-1, with a possible D match to TRBD1 (6 bases). The CDR3 consists of 12 residues. CDR1 and CDR2 from the germline V gene are ENHRY and SYGVKD. The V and J ends lost 6 bases and 7 bases respectively, with 10 bases between them. Written as DNA, the CDR3 is TGTGCCATCAGGGGGGCCGGAAATGAGCAGTTCTTC. Its protein product is CAIRGAGNEQFF.

This clone was picked up one time. The chain recombines TRBV4-1 with TRBJ1-5; 8 bases line up with TRBD1. The CDR3 spans 15 residues. After removal of 5 bases from V and 1 base from J, the junction contained 4 bases not matched to a gene. Germline V gene data show CDR1 as MGHRA and CDR2 as YSYEKL. This CDR3 reads CASSLRTGSNQPQHF. CDR3 in DNA: TGCGCCAGCAGCTTACGGACAGGGAGCAATCAGCCCCAGCATTTT.

The chain has TRBV4-3 and TRBJ2-7; the match to TRBD1 covers 9 bases. The CDR3 runs 15 residues. J was trimmed by 2 bases and V by 0 bases; bases with no gene match: 2. Germline V gene lookup returns CDR1 LGHNA and CDR2 YSLEER. DNA for the CDR3: TGCGCCAGCAGCCAAGATAACAGGGGGCCCTACGAGCAGTACTTC. It translates to CASSQDNRGPYEQYF.

This rearrangement joins TRBV23-1 to TRBJ2-1, with D hard to call. TRBV23-1 is an open reading frame, and its role is uncertain. This CDR3 has 14 amino acids. The V gene lost 0 bases and the J gene lost 4 bases, with 7 bases spanning the gap. CDR3 coding DNA: TGCGCCAGCAGTCAATCTGTCGGGTACAATGAGCAGTTCTTC. Translating gives CASSQSVGYNEQFF.

The rearrangement links TRBV5-1 to TRBJ2-1; the match to TRBD2 covers 9 bases. This CDR3 contains 15 residues. The ends lost 7 bases at V and 2 bases at J; junction bases unmatched: 7. Germline CDR1 is SGHRS and CDR2 is YFSETQ. The CDR3 DNA reads as TGCGCCAGCGCCTGGACTAGCGACGCCTACAATGAGCAGTTCTTC. It encodes CASAWTSDAYNEQFF.

This clone was counted between two and nine times. Relative to the germline gene, one junction end is altered; a read error may explain this. V usage is TRBV28 and J usage is TRBJ2-1; D is possibly TRBD2 (6 bases). Looked up from germline, CDR1 is MDHEN and CDR2 is SYDVKM. The CDR3 consists of 14 residues. CDR3 protein: CATRRGDQYSEQFF. The DNA of the CDR3 is TGTGCCACCCGGCGGGGCGACCAATACAGTGAGCAGTTCTTC. Using reference TRBV28 and TRBJ2-1 for the parts outside the CDR3, the full variable domain is DVKVTQSSRYLVKRTGEKVFLECVQDMDHENMFWYRQDPGLGLRLIYFSYDVKMKEKGDIPEGYSVSREKKERFSLILESASTNQTSMYLCATRRGDQYSEQFFGPGTRLTVL.

The chain recombines TRBV6-5 with TRBJ1-3; 7 bases match TRBD1. CDR3 length: 15 amino acids. J was trimmed by 0 bases and V by 6 bases; bases with no gene match: 5. Germline V gene sequence: CDR1 MNHEY, CDR2 SVGAGI. The CDR3 DNA follows: TGTGCCAGCAGGATACAGGGGCTCTCTGGAAACACCATATATTTT. It specifies CASRIQGLSGNTIYF.

In DNA form, the CDR3 reads TGTGCCTGGAGTGTAATCCCGAGGACCGGGGAGCTGTTTTTT. Protein product: CAWSVIPRTGELFF. The rearrangement links TRBV30 to TRBJ2-2; D not certain. Deletions cut 0 bases from V and 5 bases from J, with 10 bases between. The CDR3 covers 14 residues. Germline V gene lookup returns CDR1 GTSNPN and CDR2 SVGIG (reference sequence).

This clone was detected a few times. The CDR3 nucleotides are TGTGCCACCAGCAGAGGCCGACAGGGAACTGAAGCTTTCTTT. The encoded protein is CATSRGRQGTEAFF. J is TRBJ1-1 and V is TRBV15; TRBD1 agrees at 7 bases. The CDR3 consists of 14 residues. Germline V gene lookup returns CDR1 LNHNV and CDR2 YYDKDF (reference sequence). V gave up 1 base and J gave up 5 bases; unmatched junction bases: 4.

The chain links TRBV9 to TRBJ1-1, with D perhaps TRBD1 (6 bases). Germline-derived CDR1 and CDR2 are SGDLS and YYNGEE. This CDR3 has 15 residues. V was shortened by 3 bases and J by 0 bases, with 12 bases between the two germline ends. The CDR3 region is CASSASGHVNTEAFF. As DNA, the CDR3 is TGTGCCAGCAGCGCCTCGGGACACGTGAACACTGAAGCTTTCTTT.

The chain is built from TRBV14 and TRBJ2-7; D possibly corresponds to TRBD2 (6 bases). The CDR3 consists of 16 residues. Germline values: CDR1 SGHDN, CDR2 FVKESK. The V gene lost 4 bases and the J gene lost 3 bases, with 19 bases spanning the gap. CDR3 residues: CASSPDVRIGGYEQYF. For the CDR3, the DNA is TGTGCCAGCAGCCCCGATGTAAGGATCGGGGGCTACGAGCAGTACTTC.

The rearrangement uses TRBV19 and TRBJ1-1; a weak D match, TRBD1 (6 bases). The CDR3 is made up of 12 amino acids. Germline-derived CDR1 and CDR2 are LNHDA and SQIVND (reference sequence). V gave up 7 bases and J gave up 4 bases, with 10 bases separating them. The CDR3 region has the DNA TGTGCCAGTAATATGGGGGCCACTGAAGCTTTCTTT. Its translation: CASNMGATEAFF.

This clone was recorded once. Other DNA sequences in this sample translate to the same CDR3. V is TRBV5-1 and J is TRBJ2-5; D gene uncertain. CDR3 size: 14 residues. With 2 bases removed from V and 1 base from J, the gap between germline ends came to 9 bases. CDR1 and CDR2 from the germline V gene are SGHRS and YFSETQ. This chain's CDR3 is CASSFLQSQETQYF. Written as DNA, the CDR3 is TGCGCCAGCAGCTTTTTACAGTCCCAAGAGACCCAGTACTTC.

The genes are TRBV19 and TRBJ2-2, with a weak D call TRBD1 (6 bases). This CDR3 contains 14 residues. The V and J ends lost 2 bases and 4 bases respectively, with 8 bases between them. Per the germline V gene, CDR1 is LNHDA and CDR2 is SQIVND (reference sequence). The CDR3 is CASSIRGGTGELFF. The CDR3 nucleotides are TGTGCCAGTAGTATACGAGGGGGCACCGGGGAGCTGTTTTTT.

The J gene is TRBJ2-7, the V gene TRBV6-4; TRBD2 matches at 12 bases. The CDR3 runs to 18 residues. Trimming cost V 4 bases and J 1 base; bases outside gene matches: 11. Germline V gene data show CDR1 as MRHNA and CDR2 as SNTAGT. The CDR3 DNA reads as TGTGCCAGCAGTGCCAAAACTAGCGGGAGGATCCGTTCCTACGAGCAGTACTTC. Protein product: CASSAKTSGRIRSYEQYF.

This chain links TRBV4-1 with TRBJ2-5; 8 bases align to TRBD2. The end of the DNA is better explained by TRBJ2-7, so the J call may be wrong. The CDR3 is made up of 15 amino acids. CDR1 MGHRA and CDR2 YSYEKL come from the germline V gene. CDR3 in DNA: TGCGCCAGCAGCCAAGCGGGGGGGGTCTCATACGAGCAGTACTTC. Its translation is CASSQAGGVSYEQYF.

This chain joins TRBV7-2 and TRBJ1-4; 9 nucleotides match TRBD1. CDR3 length equals 17 residues. Per germline, CDR1 SGHTA and CDR2 FQGNSA. V lost 1 base to trimming and J lost 1 base; unmatched junction nucleotides: 4. The CDR3 DNA follows: TGTGCCAGCAGCTTAGTGGGACAGGGACGAACTAATGAAAAACTGTTTTTT. It is translated as CASSLVGQGRTNEKLFF.

V usage is TRBV10-3 and J usage is TRBJ2-5; possible D gene TRBD2, 5 bases. The J call may be wrong; the DNA end is better matched by TRBJ2-7. This CDR3 region has 15 residues. Germline loops: CDR1 ENHRY, CDR2 SYGVKD. CDR3 in DNA: TGTGCCATCGGGGAATTAGCTCAACCGGGAAACGAGCAGTACTTC. Translation: CAIGELAQPGNEQYF.

The rearrangement joins TRBV28 to TRBJ2-5, with 13 nucleotides matching TRBD2. Trimming cost V 6 bases and J 2 bases; bases outside gene matches: 6. The germline gives CDR1 MDHEN, CDR2 SYDVKM. The CDR3 length is 16 residues. The CDR3 DNA reads TGTGCCAGCAGGTCGGGACTAGCGGGACTTCAAGAGACCCAGTACTTC. Translated, it gives CASRSGLAGLQETQYF.